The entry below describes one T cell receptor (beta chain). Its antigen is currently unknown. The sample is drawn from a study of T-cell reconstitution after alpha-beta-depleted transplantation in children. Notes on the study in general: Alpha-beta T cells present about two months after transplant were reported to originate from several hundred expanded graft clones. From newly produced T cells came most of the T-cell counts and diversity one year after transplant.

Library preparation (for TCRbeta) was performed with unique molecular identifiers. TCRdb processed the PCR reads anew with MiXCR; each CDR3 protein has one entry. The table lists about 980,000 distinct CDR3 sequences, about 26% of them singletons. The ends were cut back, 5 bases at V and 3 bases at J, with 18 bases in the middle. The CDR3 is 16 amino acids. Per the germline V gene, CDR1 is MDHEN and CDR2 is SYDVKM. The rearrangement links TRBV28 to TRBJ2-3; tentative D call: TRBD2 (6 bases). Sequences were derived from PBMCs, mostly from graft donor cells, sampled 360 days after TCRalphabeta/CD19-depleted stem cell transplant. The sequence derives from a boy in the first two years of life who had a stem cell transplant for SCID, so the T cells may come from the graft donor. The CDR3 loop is CASSQQGAGKTDTQYF. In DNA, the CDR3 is TGTGCCAGCAGTCAACAAGGGGCGGGGAAGACAGATACGCAGTATTTT.